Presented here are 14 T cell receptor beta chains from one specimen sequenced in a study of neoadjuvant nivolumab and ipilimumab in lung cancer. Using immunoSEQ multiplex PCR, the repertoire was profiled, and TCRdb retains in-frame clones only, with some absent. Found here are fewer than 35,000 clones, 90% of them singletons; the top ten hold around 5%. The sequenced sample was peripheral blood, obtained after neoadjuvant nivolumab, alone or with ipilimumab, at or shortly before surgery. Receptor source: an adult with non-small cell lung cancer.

The CDR3 sequence: CASSLELQETQYF. The DNA for the CDR3 is TGTGCCAGCAGCTTAGAACTTCAAGAGACCCAGTACTTC. The gene calls are TRBV7-2 and TRBJ2-5; D gene ambiguous. Trimming left V 1 base short and J 2 bases short, with 5 bases between. This CDR3 has 13 residues. From germline, CDR1 is SGHTA and CDR2 FQGNSA.

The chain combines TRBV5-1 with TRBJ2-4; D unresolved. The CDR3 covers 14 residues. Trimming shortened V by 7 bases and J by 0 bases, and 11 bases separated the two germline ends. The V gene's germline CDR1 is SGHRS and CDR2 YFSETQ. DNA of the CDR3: TGCGCCAGCGGCGATGGGCTAGCCAAAAACATTCAGTACTTC. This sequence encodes CASGDGLAKNIQYF.

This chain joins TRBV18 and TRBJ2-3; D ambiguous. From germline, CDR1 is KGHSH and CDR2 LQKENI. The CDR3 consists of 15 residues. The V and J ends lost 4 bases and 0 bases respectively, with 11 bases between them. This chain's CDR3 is CASSLLLDSTDTQYF. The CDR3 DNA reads TGTGCCAGCTCACTCCTTTTAGACAGCACAGATACGCAGTATTTT.

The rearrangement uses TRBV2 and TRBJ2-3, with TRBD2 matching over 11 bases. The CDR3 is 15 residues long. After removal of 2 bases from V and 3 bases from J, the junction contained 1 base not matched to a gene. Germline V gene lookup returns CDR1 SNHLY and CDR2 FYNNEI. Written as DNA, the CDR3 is TGTGCCAGCAGTGAATCTAGCGGGGGGACAGATACGCAGTATTTT. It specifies CASSESSGGTDTQYF.

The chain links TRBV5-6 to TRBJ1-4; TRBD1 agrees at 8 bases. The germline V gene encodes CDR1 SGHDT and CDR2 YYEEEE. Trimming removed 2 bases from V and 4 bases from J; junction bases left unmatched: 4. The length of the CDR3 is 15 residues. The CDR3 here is CASSFSGGFNEKLFF. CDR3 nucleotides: TGTGCCAGCAGCTTCTCAGGGGGCTTTAATGAAAAACTGTTTTTT.

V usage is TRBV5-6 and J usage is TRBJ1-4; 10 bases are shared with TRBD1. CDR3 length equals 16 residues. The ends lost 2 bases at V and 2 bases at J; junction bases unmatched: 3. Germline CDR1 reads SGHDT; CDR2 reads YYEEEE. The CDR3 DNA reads TGTGCCAGCAGCTTCGGGACAGGGGTGACTAATGAAAAACTGTTTTTT. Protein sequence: CASSFGTGVTNEKLFF.

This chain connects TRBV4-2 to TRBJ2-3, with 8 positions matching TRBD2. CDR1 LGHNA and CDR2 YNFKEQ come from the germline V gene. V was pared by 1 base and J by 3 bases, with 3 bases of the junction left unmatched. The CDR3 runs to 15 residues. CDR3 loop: CASSQAAGATDTQYF. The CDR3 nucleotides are TGTGCCAGCAGCCAAGCAGCGGGGGCTACAGATACGCAGTATTTT.

CDR3 residues: CASGPGTGPGYTF. CDR3 nucleotide sequence: TGCGCCAGCGGACCCGGGACAGGGCCTGGCTACACCTTC. J is TRBJ1-2 and V is TRBV5-1; 9 nucleotides line up with TRBD1. V shed 7 bases, J shed 7 bases, and the junction held 8 bases outside the gene matches. The CDR3 is made up of 13 amino acids. CDR1 is SGHRS, CDR2 YFSETQ, per germline.

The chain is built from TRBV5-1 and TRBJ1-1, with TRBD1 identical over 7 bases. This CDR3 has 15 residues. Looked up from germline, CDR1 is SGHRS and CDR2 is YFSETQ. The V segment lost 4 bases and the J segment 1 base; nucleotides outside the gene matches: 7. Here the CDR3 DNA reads TGCGCCAGCAGCCGCCGGACAGGTGCGAACACTGAAGCTTTCTTT. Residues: CASSRRTGANTEAFF.

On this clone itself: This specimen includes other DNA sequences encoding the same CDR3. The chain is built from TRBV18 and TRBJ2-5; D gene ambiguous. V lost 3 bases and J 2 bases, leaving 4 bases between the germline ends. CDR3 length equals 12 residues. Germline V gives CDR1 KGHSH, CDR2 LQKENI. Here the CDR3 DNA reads TGTGCCAGCTCACCTGGTCAAGAGACCCAGTACTTC. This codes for CASSPGQETQYF.

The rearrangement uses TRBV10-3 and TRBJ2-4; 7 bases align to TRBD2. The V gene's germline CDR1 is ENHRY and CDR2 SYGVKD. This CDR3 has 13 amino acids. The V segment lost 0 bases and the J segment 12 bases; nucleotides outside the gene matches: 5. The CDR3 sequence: CAISESGGEDQYF. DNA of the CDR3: TGTGCCATCAGTGAGTCGGGGGGGGAGGATCAGTACTTC.

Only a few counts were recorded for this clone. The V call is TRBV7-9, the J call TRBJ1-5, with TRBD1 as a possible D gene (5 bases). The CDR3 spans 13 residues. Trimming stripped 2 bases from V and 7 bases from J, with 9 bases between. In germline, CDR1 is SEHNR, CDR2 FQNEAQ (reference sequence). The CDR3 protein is CASSLTGEQPQHF. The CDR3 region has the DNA TGTGCCAGCAGCTTAACGGGGGAACAGCCCCAGCATTTT.

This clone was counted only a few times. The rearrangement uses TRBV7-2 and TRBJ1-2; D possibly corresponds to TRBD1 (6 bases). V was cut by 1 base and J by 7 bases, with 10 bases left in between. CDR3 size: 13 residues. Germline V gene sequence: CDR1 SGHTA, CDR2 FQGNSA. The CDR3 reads CASSLVEGGGYTF. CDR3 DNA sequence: TGTGCCAGCAGCTTAGTTGAAGGGGGTGGCTACACCTTC.

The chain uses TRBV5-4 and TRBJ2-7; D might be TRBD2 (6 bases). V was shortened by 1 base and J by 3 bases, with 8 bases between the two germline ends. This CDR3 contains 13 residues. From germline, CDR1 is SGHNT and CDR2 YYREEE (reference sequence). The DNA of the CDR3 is TGTGCCAGCAGCTTGCCGGGAGACTACGAGCAGTACTTC. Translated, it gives CASSLPGDYEQYF. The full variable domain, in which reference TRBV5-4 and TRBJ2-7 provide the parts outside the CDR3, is ETGVTQSPTHLIKTRGQQVTLRCSSQSGHNTVSWYQQALGQGPQFIFQYYREEENGRGNFPPRFSGLQFPNYSSELNVNALELDDSALYLCASSLPGDYEQYFGPGTRLTVT.